A selection of T cell receptor beta chains follows, all from one sample in a study of blood T cell repertoires in COVID-19. TCRdb's table, derived via immunoSEQ multiplex PCR, lists solely in-frame clones and lacks some. The sample holds roughly 150,000 clones, roughly 89% seen once. The sample comprised peripheral blood. The receptors were gathered from a man aged 55 to 70 with active or convalescent COVID-19. CDR3s include the opening cysteine and the closing phenylalanine or tryptophan. D genes are given only for firm matches. Size values are once, few and many counts, or a class for expanded clones, and some rows have none.

d_gene: -
j_gene: TRBJ1-5
abundance: -
v_gene: TRBV18
CDR3aa: CASSPYGNNQPQHF
CDR3nt: TGTGCCAGCTCACCATACGGGAACAATCAGCCCCAGCATTTT

d_gene: TRBD1
j_gene: TRBJ1-2
abundance: -
v_gene: TRBV7-2
CDR3aa: CASSPGQGFYGYTF
CDR3nt: TGTGCCAGCAGCCCAGGACAGGGCTTCTATGGCTACACCTTC

d_gene: -
j_gene: TRBJ1-5
abundance: -
v_gene: TRBV6-6
CDR3aa: CASTHRLGSQQQPQHF
CDR3nt: TGTGCCAGCACCCACCGGTTGGGGAGTCAGCAGCAGCCCCAGCATTTT

d_gene: -
j_gene: TRBJ1-3
abundance: once
v_gene: TRBV28
CDR3aa: CASYSLRGGGNTIYF
CDR3nt: TGTGCCAGTTACTCCCTTAGAGGCGGCGGAAACACCATATATTTT

d_gene: -
j_gene: TRBJ1-2
abundance: -
v_gene: TRBV2
CDR3aa: CASSEEWGDYGYTF
CDR3nt: TGTGCCAGCAGTGAAGAGTGGGGAGACTATGGCTACACCTTC

d_gene: -
j_gene: TRBJ1-1
abundance: -
v_gene: TRBV7-6
CDR3aa: CASSLMEGNTEAFF
CDR3nt: TGTGCCAGCAGCTTAATGGAGGGTAACACTGAAGCTTTCTTT

d_gene: -
j_gene: TRBJ1-1
abundance: -
v_gene: TRBV6-2/TRBV6-3
CDR3aa: CASSYHWEDTEAFF
CDR3nt: TGTGCCAGCAGTTACCATTGGGAGGACACTGAAGCTTTCTTT

d_gene: TRBD1
j_gene: TRBJ2-3
abundance: -
v_gene: TRBV19
CDR3aa: CASTTGFGTDTQYF
CDR3nt: TGTGCCAGTACGACAGGGTTTGGGACAGATACGCAGTATTTT

d_gene: TRBD2
j_gene: TRBJ2-1
abundance: -
v_gene: TRBV28
CDR3aa: CASSLAGFVNEQFF
CDR3nt: TGTGCCAGCAGTCTAGCGGGATTCGTCAATGAGCAGTTCTTC

d_gene: -
j_gene: TRBJ1-3
abundance: -
v_gene: TRBV6-5
CDR3aa: CASMRGQGNTIYF
CDR3nt: TGTGCCAGCATGCGGGGTCAGGGAAACACCATATATTTT

d_gene: -
j_gene: TRBJ2-5
abundance: few
v_gene: TRBV6-2/TRBV6-3
CDR3aa: CASSPGTQAYQETQYF
CDR3nt: TGTGCCAGCAGTCCCGGCACGCAGGCGTACCAAGAGACCCAGTACTTC

d_gene: TRBD1
j_gene: TRBJ2-7
abundance: -
v_gene: TRBV7-3
CDR3aa: CASSSGQEYEQYF
CDR3nt: TGTGCCAGCAGCTCGGGACAGGAGTACGAGCAGTACTTC

d_gene: -
j_gene: TRBJ2-5
abundance: -
v_gene: TRBV12-3/TRBV12-4
CDR3aa: CASSRQETQYF
CDR3nt: TGTGCCAGCAGCAGACAAGAGACCCAGTACTTC

d_gene: -
j_gene: TRBJ1-1
abundance: -
v_gene: TRBV18
CDR3aa: CASSPSGAFTEAFF
CDR3nt: TGTGCCAGCTCACCATCAGGGGCTTTCACTGAAGCTTTCTTT

d_gene: TRBD1
j_gene: TRBJ1-2
abundance: -
v_gene: TRBV5-6
CDR3aa: CASSLVAGQGVYGYTF
CDR3nt: TGTGCCAGCAGCTTGGTCGCGGGACAGGGGGTATATGGCTACACCTTC

d_gene: TRBD1
j_gene: TRBJ1-3
abundance: -
v_gene: TRBV18
CDR3aa: CASSQGAPSGNTIYF
CDR3nt: TGTGCCAGCTCGCAGGGGGCTCCCTCTGGAAACACCATATATTTT